The entry that follows covers one TCR beta chain sequence. Only in-frame clones appear in the TCRdb table, and some are missing; sequencing was by immunoSEQ multiplex PCR. This sample yields under 250,000 clones, of which 87% are seen a single time; 10% to 13% belongs to the top ten. This record comes from a study of blood T cell repertoires in COVID-19. Study summary: Sample material is recorded as cDNA or gDNA derived from T cells, B-cell-depleted T cells, or PBMCs.

Trimming took 8 bases from V and 3 from J, leaving 10 bases between them. Germline V lookup: CDR1 LNHDA, CDR2 SQIVND (reference sequence). This CDR3 is 12 amino acids long. The rearrangement joins TRBV19 to TRBJ1-1; D uncertain. The sequence was collected from a man younger than 40 who had recovered from COVID-19. Sequencing input: PBMCs or T cells enriched from blood (not recorded which). The CDR3 DNA reads as TGTGCCAGTGGGAGGGAATACACTGAAGCTTTCTTT. Translated, it gives CASGREYTEAFF.